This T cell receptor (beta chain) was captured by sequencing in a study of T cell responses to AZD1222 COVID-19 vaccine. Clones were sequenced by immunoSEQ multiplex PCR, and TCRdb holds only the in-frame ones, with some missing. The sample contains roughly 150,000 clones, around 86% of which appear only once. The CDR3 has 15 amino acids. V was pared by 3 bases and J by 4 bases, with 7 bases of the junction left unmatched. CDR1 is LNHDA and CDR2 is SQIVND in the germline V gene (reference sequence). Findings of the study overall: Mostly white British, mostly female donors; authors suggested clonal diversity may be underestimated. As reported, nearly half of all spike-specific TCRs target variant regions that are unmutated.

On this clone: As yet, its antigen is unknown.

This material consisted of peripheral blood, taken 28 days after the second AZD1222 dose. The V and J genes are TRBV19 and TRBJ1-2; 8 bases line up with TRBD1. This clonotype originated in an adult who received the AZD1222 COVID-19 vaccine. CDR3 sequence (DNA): TGTGCCAGTAGTATCGCTAGCAGGGGGCTCTATGGCTACACCTTC. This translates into CASSIASRGLYGYTF.